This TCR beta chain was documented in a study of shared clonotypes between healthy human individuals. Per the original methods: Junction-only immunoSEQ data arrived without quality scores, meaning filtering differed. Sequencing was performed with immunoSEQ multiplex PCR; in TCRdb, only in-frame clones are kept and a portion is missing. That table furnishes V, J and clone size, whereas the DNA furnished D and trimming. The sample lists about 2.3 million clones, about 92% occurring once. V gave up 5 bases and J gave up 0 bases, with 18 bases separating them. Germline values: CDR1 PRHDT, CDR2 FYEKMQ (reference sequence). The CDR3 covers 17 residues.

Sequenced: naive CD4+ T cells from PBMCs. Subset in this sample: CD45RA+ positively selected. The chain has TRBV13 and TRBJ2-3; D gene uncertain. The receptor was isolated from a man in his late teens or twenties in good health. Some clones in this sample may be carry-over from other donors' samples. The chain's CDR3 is CASSPPTRHPSTDTQYF. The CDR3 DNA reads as TGTGCCAGCAGCCCGCCCACCCGACATCCTAGCACAGATACGCAGTATTTT.